This T cell receptor (beta chain) was obtained from a study of human T cells and chemical hapten exposure. Study context: 2% DPC applied to an approximately 2 cm by approximately 2 cm arm area sensitized donors. All patients underwent weekly scalp dosing with diphenylcyclopropenone for the full approximately 25-week study.

It was the library that attached unique molecular identifiers to individual cDNA molecules. From the RACE reads, TCRdb called clonotypes with MiXCR, one entry per CDR3 protein. The sample lists more than 250,000 distinct CDR3 sequences; about 8.6% were seen once. This CDR3 contains 14 residues. Per germline, CDR1 SGHTA and CDR2 FQGNSA. V lost 1 base and J lost 10, with 14 bases in between. Time point: pre-sensitization, week 0. Treatment here: therapeutic diphenylcyclopropenone sensitization with weekly scalp DPC. Donors, patients with alopecia ranging from 18 to 70 years old and judged suitable for DPC, provided samples. This clonotype was seen many times.

The chain combines TRBV7-2 with TRBJ1-5, with D uncertain. This sequence originates from a middle-aged woman with alopecia areata. Some clones in this sample may be carry-over from other donors' samples. Sequencing was performed on whole blood, taken in connection with sensitization to the hapten diphenylcyclopropenone (DPC). The CDR3, as DNA: TGTGCCAGCAGCTTAGGACGGACGATCAGTCCCCAGCATTTT. It is translated as CASSLGRTISPQHF. The whole variable domain, filled in from reference TRBV7-2 and TRBJ1-5, reads GAGVSQSPSNKVTEKGKDVELRCDPISGHTALYWYRQSLGQGLEFLIYFQGNSAPDKSGLPSDRFSAERTGGSVSTLTIQRTQQEDSAVYLCASSLGRTISPQHFGDGTRLSIL.